The present entry profiles one T cell receptor (beta chain) with its context. The antigen is not known. The authors negatively isolated CD8+ and CD4+ T cells and FACS-enriched TEMRA cells. This sample was included in a study of CD8 T cells in Susac syndrome. Study results and limitations: The authors acknowledged that the study's TCR sequencing and HLA analysis involved relatively few individuals.

CDR3 length: 18 amino acids. The germline V gene encodes CDR1 MGHRA and CDR2 YSYEKL. Deletions cut 2 bases from V and 0 bases from J, with 17 bases between. Random hexamers were used to reverse transcribe 0.5 to 1 ug of RNA. TCRdb re-called the immunoSEQ multiplex PCR reads through MiXCR, storing one row per CDR3 protein. The table records 100,000 to 150,000 distinct CDR3 sequences, 80% of them present only once. The chain employs TRBV4-1 and TRBJ1-5; D ambiguous. This TCR was recovered from a human donor with multiple sclerosis. Material: CD8+ T cells from PBMCs. The CDR3 DNA is TGCGCCAGCAGCCAAAAACCCCCTGCCGGGCCTAGCAATCAGCCCCAGCATTTT. Protein sequence: CASSQKPPAGPSNQPQHF.